The 17 T cell receptor beta chains below were found in one sample sequenced in a study of blood T cell repertoires in COVID-19. Method: immunoSEQ multiplex PCR; TCRdb's copy keeps in-frame clones and lacks some. The table records hundreds of thousands of clones, 89% of them present only once. Sequences were obtained from peripheral blood. These receptors were obtained from a woman in her twenties or thirties with COVID-19, enrolled during active disease.

The DNA for the CDR3 is TGTGCCAGCTCACCTCTGTCTAGAGGTACCACCGGGGAGCTGTTTTTT. Amino acids: CASSPLSRGTTGELFF. This sequence joins TRBV18 and TRBJ2-2; D gene ambiguous. Trimming shortened V by 3 bases and J by 4 bases, and 15 bases separated the two germline ends. The germline V gene has CDR1 KGHSH and CDR2 LQKENI. The CDR3 is made up of 16 amino acids.

The rearrangement joins TRBV2 to TRBJ1-2; TRBD1 matches at 10 bases. The CDR3 spans 14 residues. Trimming removed 5 bases from V and 8 bases from J; junction bases left unmatched: 8. Germline V gene lookup returns CDR1 SNHLY and CDR2 FYNNEI. This CDR3 reads CASSPDRGAGGYTF. The CDR3 DNA sequence: TGTGCCAGCAGTCCGGACAGGGGGGCGGGAGGCTACACCTTC.

V gene TRBV2 combines with J gene TRBJ2-7; D gene unclear. The V and J ends lost 4 bases and 0 bases respectively, with 4 bases between them. This CDR3 has 12 amino acids. The germline gives CDR1 SNHLY, CDR2 FYNNEI. The CDR3 loop is CASSGSSYEQYV. The CDR3 DNA sequence: TGTGCCAGCAGTGGGAGCTCCTACGAGCAGTACGTC.

The J gene is TRBJ2-1, the V gene TRBV24-1; a possible D gene is TRBD1 (6 bases). This CDR3 spans 15 amino acids. Germline CDR1 is KGHDR and CDR2 is SFDVKD. Between the trimmed V and J ends, which lost 1 base and 8 bases, there was a span of 14 bases. CDR3 coding DNA: TGTGCCACCAGTGATTTCTTGAGGGGGAGATATGAGCAGTTCTTC. Translation gives CATSDFLRGRYEQFF.

The chain carries TRBV6-2 or TRBV6-3 and TRBJ2-7; TRBD1 matches 12 bases. Per the germline V gene, CDR1 is MNHEY and CDR2 is SVGEGT. Trimming cost V 5 bases and J 1 base; bases outside gene matches: 9. The length of the CDR3 is 17 residues. In DNA form, the CDR3 reads TGTGCCAGCAGTATACCCTCGGGACAGGGGGCGTCCTACGAGCAGTACTTC. It specifies CASSIPSGQGASYEQYF.

The chain is built from TRBV28 and TRBJ1-2; D gene uncertain. Per the germline V gene, CDR1 is MDHEN and CDR2 is SYDVKM. Trimming shortened V by 4 bases and J by 2 bases, and 5 bases separated the two germline ends. The CDR3 spans 12 residues. CDR3 bases: TGTGCCAGCAGTTCCACAAACTATGGCTACACCTTC. As protein: CASSSTNYGYTF.

The chain is built from TRBV7-2 and TRBJ2-5; 9 nucleotides agree with TRBD1. CDR3 length: 14 residues. The V segment lost 5 bases and the J segment 9 bases; nucleotides outside the gene matches: 10. Germline V CDR1 and CDR2: SGHTA, FQGNSA. The CDR3 here is CASSRDRAPAAQYF. DNA of the CDR3: TGTGCCAGCAGCCGGGACAGGGCGCCTGCGGCCCAGTACTTC.

This chain joins TRBV27 and TRBJ1-2, with 8 bases identical to TRBD1. This CDR3 comprises 15 residues. From germline, CDR1 is MNHEY and CDR2 SMNVEV (reference sequence). V lost 4 bases and J lost 4; bases outside the gene matches: 8. The CDR3 spells CASSSRQGPTYGYTF. The CDR3 DNA is TGTGCCAGCAGTTCACGACAGGGGCCGACCTATGGCTACACCTTC.

V gene TRBV4-1 combines with J gene TRBJ1-5; D uncertain. V lost 0 bases to trimming and J lost 0 bases, with 9 bases between them. This CDR3 has 16 amino acids. Germline loops: CDR1 MGHRA, CDR2 YSYEKL. CDR3 sequence: CASSQDRSLSNQPQHF. For the CDR3, the DNA is TGCGCCAGCAGCCAAGATCGGTCGCTTAGCAATCAGCCCCAGCATTTT.

The chain combines TRBV19 with TRBJ2-3; 7 positions agree with TRBD2. This CDR3 is built from 17 residues. V shed 3 bases, J shed 3 bases, and the junction held 12 bases outside the gene matches. Germline V gene sequence: CDR1 LNHDA, CDR2 SQIVND (reference sequence). DNA of the CDR3: TGTGCCAGTAGTATGAGAGGTAGCGGGTTGATGACAGATACGCAGTATTTT. It is translated as CASSMRGSGLMTDTQYF.

The V gene is TRBV29-1, the J gene TRBJ2-1; TRBD2 matches 7 bases. V lost 3 bases to trimming and J lost 8 bases; unmatched junction nucleotides: 10. The length of the CDR3 is 14 residues. Germline loops: CDR1 SQVTM, CDR2 ANQGSEA. CDR3 in DNA: TGCAGCGTTGACTGGGCCAAGCGGGGCGATGAGCAGTTCTTC. Amino acid sequence: CSVDWAKRGDEQFF.

The chain uses TRBV4-1 and TRBJ2-5; 8 nucleotides match TRBD1. The length of the CDR3 is 16 residues. Germline assignment: CDR1 MGHRA and CDR2 YSYEKL. Trimming cost V 3 bases and J 4 bases; bases outside gene matches: 10. In DNA, the CDR3 is TGCGCCAGCAGCCACGGCGGGACAGGCAGAAGAGAGACCCAGTACTTC. This translates into CASSHGGTGRRETQYF.

The chain combines TRBV19 with TRBJ2-1, with 8 positions matching TRBD2. The CDR3 loop spans 15 amino acids. Trimming cost V 4 bases and J 0 bases; bases outside gene matches: 2. The germline V gene has CDR1 LNHDA and CDR2 SQIVND (reference sequence). CDR3 region: CASSTGGASYNEQFF. The CDR3 region has the DNA TGTGCCAGTAGTACCGGGGGGGCCTCCTACAATGAGCAGTTCTTC.

Details on this clone: The sample has other DNA sequences that encode this CDR3 too. The chain employs TRBV6-5 and TRBJ1-6; 8 nucleotides align to TRBD1. The CDR3 contains 15 residues. V was clipped by 5 bases and J by 8 bases; unmatched bases: 8. Looked up from germline, CDR1 is MNHEY and CDR2 is SVGAGI. CDR3 protein: CASSPRGRRDSPLHF. DNA of the CDR3: TGTGCCAGCAGTCCCAGGGGGCGCAGAGATTCACCCCTCCACTTT.

The gene calls are TRBV5-1 and TRBJ2-3; 7 positions agree with TRBD1. The length of the CDR3 is 14 residues. CDR1 and CDR2 (germline): SGHRS, YFSETQ. The V gene end was trimmed by 5 bases and the J gene end by 5 bases; junction bases not matched to a gene: 8. The CDR3 is CASSHRDRRDTQYF. The CDR3 bases are TGCGCCAGCAGTCACCGGGACAGACGAGATACGCAGTATTTT.

This clone showed up just once. The rearrangement joins TRBV7-2 to TRBJ2-5; TRBD2 aligns across 7 bases. The CDR3 is 16 amino acids. Germline V gene lookup returns CDR1 SGHTA and CDR2 FQGNSA. V trimming: 5 bases; J trimming: 1 base; junction bases outside the gene matches: 10. CDR3 residues: CASSPQGTTPQETQYF. CDR3 in DNA: TGTGCCAGCAGCCCCCAAGGGACTACCCCCCAAGAGACCCAGTACTTC.

This chain connects TRBV10-2 to TRBJ2-5; TRBD1 might be the D (6 bases). Deletions cut 6 bases from V and 2 bases from J, with 19 bases between. Per the germline V gene, CDR1 is WSHSY and CDR2 is SAAADI. This CDR3 region has 16 residues. The CDR3 coding sequence is TGCGCCAGCAGCGTGGGGTTTCGGGACATACAAGAGACCCAGTACTTC. Encoded protein: CASSVGFRDIQETQYF.